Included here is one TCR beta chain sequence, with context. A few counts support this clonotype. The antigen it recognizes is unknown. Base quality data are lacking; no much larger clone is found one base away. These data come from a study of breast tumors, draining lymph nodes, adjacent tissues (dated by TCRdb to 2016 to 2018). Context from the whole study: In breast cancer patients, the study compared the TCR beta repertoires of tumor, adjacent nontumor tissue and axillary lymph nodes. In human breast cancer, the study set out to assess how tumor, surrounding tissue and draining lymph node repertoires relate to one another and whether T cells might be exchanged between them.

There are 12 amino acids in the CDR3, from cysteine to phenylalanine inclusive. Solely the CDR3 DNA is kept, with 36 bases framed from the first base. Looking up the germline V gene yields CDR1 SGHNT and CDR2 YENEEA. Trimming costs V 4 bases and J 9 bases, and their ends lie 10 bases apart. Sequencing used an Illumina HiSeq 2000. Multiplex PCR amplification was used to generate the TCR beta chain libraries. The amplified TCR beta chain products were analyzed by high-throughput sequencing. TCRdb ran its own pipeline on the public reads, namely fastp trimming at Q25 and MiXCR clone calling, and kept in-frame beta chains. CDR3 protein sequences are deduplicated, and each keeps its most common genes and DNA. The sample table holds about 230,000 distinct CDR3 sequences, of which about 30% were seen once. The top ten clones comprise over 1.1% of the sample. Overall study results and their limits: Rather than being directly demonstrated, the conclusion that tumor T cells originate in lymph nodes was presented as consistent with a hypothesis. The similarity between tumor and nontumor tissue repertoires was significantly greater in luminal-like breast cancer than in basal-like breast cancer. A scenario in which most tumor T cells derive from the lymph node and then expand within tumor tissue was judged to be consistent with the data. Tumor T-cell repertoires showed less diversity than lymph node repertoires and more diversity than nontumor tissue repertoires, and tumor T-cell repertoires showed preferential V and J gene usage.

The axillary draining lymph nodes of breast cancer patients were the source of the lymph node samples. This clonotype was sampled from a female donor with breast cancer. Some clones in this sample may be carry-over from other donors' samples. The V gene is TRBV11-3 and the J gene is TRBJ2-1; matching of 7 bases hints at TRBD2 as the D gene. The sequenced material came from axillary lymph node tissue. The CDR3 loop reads CASSWGGAEQFF. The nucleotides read TGTGCCAGCAGCTGGGGGGGGGCTGAGCAGTTCTTC.